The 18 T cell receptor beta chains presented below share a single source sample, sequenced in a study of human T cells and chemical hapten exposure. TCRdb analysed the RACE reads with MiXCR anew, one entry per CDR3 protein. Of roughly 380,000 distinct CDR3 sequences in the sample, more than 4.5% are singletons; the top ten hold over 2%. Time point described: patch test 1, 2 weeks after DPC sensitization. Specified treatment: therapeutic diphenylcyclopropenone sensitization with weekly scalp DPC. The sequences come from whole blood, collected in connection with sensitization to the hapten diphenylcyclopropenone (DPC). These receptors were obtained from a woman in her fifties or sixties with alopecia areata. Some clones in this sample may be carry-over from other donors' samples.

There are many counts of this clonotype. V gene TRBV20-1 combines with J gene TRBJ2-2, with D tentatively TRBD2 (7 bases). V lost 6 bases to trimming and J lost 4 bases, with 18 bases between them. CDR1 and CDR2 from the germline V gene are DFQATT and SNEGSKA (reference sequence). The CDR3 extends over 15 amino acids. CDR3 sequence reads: CSAPWGGALTGELFF. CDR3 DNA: TGCAGTGCCCCCTGGGGGGGCGCGCTCACCGGGGAGCTGTTTTTT.

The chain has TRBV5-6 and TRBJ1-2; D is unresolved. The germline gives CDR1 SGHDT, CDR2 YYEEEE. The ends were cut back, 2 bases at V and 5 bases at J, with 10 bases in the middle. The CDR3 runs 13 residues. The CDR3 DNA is TGTGCCAGCAGCTTTCCCCCGACATATGGCTACACCTTC. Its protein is CASSFPPTYGYTF.

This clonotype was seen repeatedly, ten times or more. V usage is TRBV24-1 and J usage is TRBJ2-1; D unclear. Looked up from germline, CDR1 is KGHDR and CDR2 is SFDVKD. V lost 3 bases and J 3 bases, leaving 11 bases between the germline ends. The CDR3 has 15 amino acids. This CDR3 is CATSDPTDGYNEQFF. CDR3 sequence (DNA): TGTGCCACCAGTGATCCCACGGACGGCTACAATGAGCAGTTCTTC.

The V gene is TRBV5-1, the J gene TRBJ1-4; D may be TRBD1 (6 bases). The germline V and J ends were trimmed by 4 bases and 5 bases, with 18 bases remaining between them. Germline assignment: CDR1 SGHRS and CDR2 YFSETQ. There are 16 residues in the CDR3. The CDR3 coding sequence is TGCGCCAGCAGCAGGCGAGTGGACAGTAGAAATGAAAAACTGTTTTTT. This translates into CASSRRVDSRNEKLFF.

The CDR3: CASSLRGQNTEAFF. CDR3 bases: TGCGCCAGCAGCTTGAGGGGCCAGAACACTGAAGCTTTCTTT. J is TRBJ1-1 and V is TRBV5-1; weak D call: TRBD1 (5 bases). CDR3 size: 14 residues. Trimming shortened V by 1 base and J by 1 base, and 8 bases separated the two germline ends. Germline V lookup: CDR1 SGHRS, CDR2 YFSETQ.

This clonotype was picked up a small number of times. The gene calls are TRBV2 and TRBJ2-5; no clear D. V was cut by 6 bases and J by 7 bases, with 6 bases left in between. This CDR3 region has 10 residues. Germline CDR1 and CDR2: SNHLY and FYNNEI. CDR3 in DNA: TGTGCCAGCAGCCCCGGGACCCAGTACTTC. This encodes CASSPGTQYF.

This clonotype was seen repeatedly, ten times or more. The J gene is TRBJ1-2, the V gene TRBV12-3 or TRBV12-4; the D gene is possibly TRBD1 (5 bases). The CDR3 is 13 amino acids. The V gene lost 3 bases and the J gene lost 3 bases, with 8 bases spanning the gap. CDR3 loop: CASSLRDYYGYTF. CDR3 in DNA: TGTGCCAGCAGTTTGAGGGACTACTATGGCTACACCTTC.

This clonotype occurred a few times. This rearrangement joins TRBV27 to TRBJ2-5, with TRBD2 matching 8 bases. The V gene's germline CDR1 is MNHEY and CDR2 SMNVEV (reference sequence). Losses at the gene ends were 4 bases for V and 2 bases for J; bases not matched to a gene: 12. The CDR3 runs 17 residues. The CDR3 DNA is TGTGCCAGCAGTTCCGGGCCCCCAGCGGGAGTTCAAGAGACCCAGTACTTC. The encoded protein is CASSSGPPAGVQETQYF.

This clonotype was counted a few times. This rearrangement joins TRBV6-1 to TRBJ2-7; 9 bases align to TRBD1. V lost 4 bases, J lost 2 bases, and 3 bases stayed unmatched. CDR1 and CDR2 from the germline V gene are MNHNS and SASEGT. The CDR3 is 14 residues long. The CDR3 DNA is TGTGCCAGCAGTGCAGGGGACAGGGCCTACGAGCAGTACTTC. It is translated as CASSAGDRAYEQYF.

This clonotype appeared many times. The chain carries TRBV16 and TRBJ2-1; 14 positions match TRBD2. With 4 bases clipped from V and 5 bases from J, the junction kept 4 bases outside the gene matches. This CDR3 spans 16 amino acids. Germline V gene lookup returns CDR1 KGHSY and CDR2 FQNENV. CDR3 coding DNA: TGTGCCAGCAGCCCCCGACTAGCGGGGGGGAACAATGAGCAGTTCTTC. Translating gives CASSPRLAGGNNEQFF.

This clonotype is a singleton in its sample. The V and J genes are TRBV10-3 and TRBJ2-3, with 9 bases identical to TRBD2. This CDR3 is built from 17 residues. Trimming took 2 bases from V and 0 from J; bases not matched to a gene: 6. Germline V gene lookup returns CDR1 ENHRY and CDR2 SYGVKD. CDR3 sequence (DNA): TGTGCCATCAGTGAGAGAGTAGCGGGGGTTAGCACAGATACGCAGTATTTT. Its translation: CAISERVAGVSTDTQYF.

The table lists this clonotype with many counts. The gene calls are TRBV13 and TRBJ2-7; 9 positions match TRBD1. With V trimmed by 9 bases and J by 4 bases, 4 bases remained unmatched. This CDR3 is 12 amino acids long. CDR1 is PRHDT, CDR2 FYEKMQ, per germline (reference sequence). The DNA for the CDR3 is TGTGCCAGTGGACAGGGGCCGTACGAGCAGTACTTC. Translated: CASGQGPYEQYF.

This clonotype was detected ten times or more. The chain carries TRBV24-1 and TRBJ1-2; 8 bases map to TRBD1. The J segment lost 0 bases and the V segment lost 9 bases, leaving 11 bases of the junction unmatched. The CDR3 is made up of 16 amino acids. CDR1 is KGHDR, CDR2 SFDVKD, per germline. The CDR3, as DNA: TGTGCCACCTACCGGGGACAGGCGAGCCCTAACTATGGCTACACCTTC. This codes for CATYRGQASPNYGYTF.

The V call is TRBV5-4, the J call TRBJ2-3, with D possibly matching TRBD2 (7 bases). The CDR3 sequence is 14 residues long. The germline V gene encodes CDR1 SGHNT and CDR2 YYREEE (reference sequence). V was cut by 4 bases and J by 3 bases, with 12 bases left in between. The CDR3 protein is CASSAGGQTDTQYF. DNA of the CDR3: TGTGCCAGCAGCGCCGGGGGGCAAACAGATACGCAGTATTTT.

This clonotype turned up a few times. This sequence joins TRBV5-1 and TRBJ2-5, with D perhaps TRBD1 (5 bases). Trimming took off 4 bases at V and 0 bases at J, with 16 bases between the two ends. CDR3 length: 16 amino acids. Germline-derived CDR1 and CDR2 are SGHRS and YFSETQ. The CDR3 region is CASSTFAQGYQETQYF. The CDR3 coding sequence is TGCGCCAGCAGCACCTTCGCTCAGGGTTACCAAGAGACCCAGTACTTC.

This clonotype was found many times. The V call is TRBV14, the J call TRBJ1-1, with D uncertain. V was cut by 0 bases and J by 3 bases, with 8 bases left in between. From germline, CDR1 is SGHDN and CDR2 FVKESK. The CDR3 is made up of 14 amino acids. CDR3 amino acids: CASSQDQRYTEAFF. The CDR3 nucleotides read TGTGCCAGCAGCCAAGATCAGAGGTACACTGAAGCTTTCTTT.

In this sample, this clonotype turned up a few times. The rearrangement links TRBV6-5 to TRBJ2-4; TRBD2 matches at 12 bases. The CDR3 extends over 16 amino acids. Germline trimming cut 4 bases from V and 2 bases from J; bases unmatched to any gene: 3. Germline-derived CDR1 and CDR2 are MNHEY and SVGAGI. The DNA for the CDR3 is TGTGCCAGCAGTTCGACTAGCGGGAGAACCAAAAACATTCAGTACTTC. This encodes CASSSTSGRTKNIQYF.

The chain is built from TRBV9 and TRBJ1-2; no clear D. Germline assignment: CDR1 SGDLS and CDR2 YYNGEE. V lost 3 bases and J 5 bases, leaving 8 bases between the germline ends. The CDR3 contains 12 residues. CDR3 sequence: CASSASTYGYTF. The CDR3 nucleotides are TGTGCCAGCAGCGCGTCGACGTATGGCTACACCTTC. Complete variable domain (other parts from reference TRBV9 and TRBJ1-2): DSGVTQTPKHLITATGQRVTLRCSPRSGDLSVYWYQQSLDQGLQFLIQYYNGEERAKGNILERFSAQQFPDLHSELNLSSLELGDSALYFCASSASTYGYTFGSGTRLTVV.